The rows below give T cell receptor beta chains drawn from one sample of a study of tumor and adjacent non-tumor tissue in lung cancer. MiXCR, applied by TCRdb to the multiplex PCR reads, yields one record per CDR3 protein. The table has tens of thousands of distinct CDR3 sequences, roughly 80% seen once. Sequencing used distant non-tumor lung tissue. These receptors were collected from a man in his fifties or sixties with non-small cell lung cancer. CDR3s include the opening cysteine and the closing phenylalanine or tryptophan. D genes are given only for firm matches. Expanded clones are given a class, and other clones once, few, many or no size at all.

.	TRBJ2-4	TRBV6-6	TRBD1	CADSPDRGANIQYF	TGTGCCGACAGCCCGGACAGGGGCGCAAACATTCAGTACTTC
many	TRBJ2-3	TRBV28	.	CASSLSGSLSTDTQYF	TGTGCCAGCAGTTTAAGTGGGAGTCTTAGCACAGATACGCAGTATTTT
.	TRBJ2-7	TRBV28	.	CAGRLTGVSYEQYF	TGTGCCGGCAGACTAACCGGAGTCTCCTACGAGCAATACTTC
.	TRBJ2-1	TRBV13	.	CASSRSWSSYTEQFF	TGTGCCAGCAGCCGATCGTGGAGCTCCTATACTGAGCAGTTCTTC
.	TRBJ2-5	TRBV4-2	TRBD2	CASSHFATSGGQETQYF	TGTGCCAGCAGCCACTTTGCGACTAGCGGAGGTCAAGAGACCCAGTACTTC
.	TRBJ1-3	TRBV5-8	TRBD1	CASSFDRQGDGNTIYF	TGTGCCAGCAGCTTCGACCGACAGGGGGATGGAAACACCATATATTTT
.	TRBJ2-3	TRBV11-2	TRBD2	CAGSFLAGGVQQYF	TGTGCCGGCAGCTTTCTAGCGGGGGGTGTTCAACAGTATTTT
.	TRBJ2-1	TRBV6-2/TRBV6-3	TRBD2	CASSPGLAGVNEQFF	TGTGCCAGCAGCCCCGGACTAGCGGGTGTAAATGAGCAGTTCTTC
.	TRBJ2-2	TRBV10-2	.	CASSEFSGGLFF	TGTGCCAGCAGTGAGTTCTCCGGTGGGCTGTTTTTT
.	TRBJ2-6	TRBV5-5	.	CASSLARNRAGGNVLTF	TGTGCCAGCAGCTTGGCCCGGAATAGGGCCGGTGGCAACGTCCTGACTTTC
.	TRBJ2-3	TRBV4-3	.	CTSSQNRAGTTDTQYF	TGCACCAGCAGTCAAAATAGAGCGGGCACCACAGATACGCAGTATTTT
.	TRBJ1-6	TRBV20-1	.	CSASDGRPNSPLHF	TGCAGTGCTAGTGACGGGAGGCCTAATTCACCCCTCCACTTT
few	TRBJ2-4	TRBV7-9	TRBD1	CASSLSGTGASKNIQYF	TGTGCCAGCAGCCTGTCCGGGACAGGGGCATCCAAAAACATTCAGTACTTC
.	TRBJ1-1	TRBV6-2/TRBV6-3	.	CVSSYPYGNAGASF	TGTGTCAGCAGTTACCCCTACGGGAACGCTGGAGCTTCCTTT
once	TRBJ2-3	TRBV11-3	.	CACSLVAGGRTDRQYF	TGTGCCTGCAGCTTAGTCGCCGGGGGGCGGACAGATAGGCAGTATTTT
many	TRBJ2-3	TRBV7-8	.	CASSIGGSTDTQYF	TGTGCCAGCAGCATAGGCGGGAGCACAGATACGCAGTATTTT
once	TRBJ2-5	TRBV12-3/TRBV12-4	.	CTSSLEQGRFQETQYF	TGTACCAGCAGTTTAGAGCAGGGGCGTTTCCAAGAGACCCAATACTTC
.	TRBJ2-2	TRBV13	.	CASSLAGDAVGELFF	TGTGCCAGCAGCTTAGCCGGGGATGCCGTCGGGGAGCTATTTTTT
.	TRBJ2-1	TRBV5-6	.	CATSLRLRGNEQFF	TGTGCCACCAGCTTAAGGCTCCGGGGGAATGAGCAGTTCTTC
.	TRBJ1-1	TRBV6-2/TRBV6-3	.	CASSYLYGNTETFF	TGTGCCAGCAGTTACCTGTACGGGAACACTGAAACTTTCTTT
.	TRBJ2-5	TRBV4-2	TRBD1	CASSQETGGFEAQYF	TGTGCCAGCAGCCAGGAGACAGGGGGTTTCGAGGCCCAGTACTTT
.	TRBJ1-1	TRBV11-2	TRBD1	CANRWTGLNTEAFF	TGTGCAAACAGATGGACAGGGCTGAACACTGAAGCTTTCTTT
.	TRBJ2-3	TRBV20-1	.	CRAEPRDSSTDTQYF	TGCAGAGCTGAGCCGCGGGACTCGAGCACAGATACGCAGTATTTT
.	TRBJ2-5	TRBV11-3	.	CAISLVQGQETQYF	TGTGCCATAAGCTTAGTACAGGGCCAAGAGACCCAGTACTTC
.	TRBJ2-1	TRBV11-2	.	CASSLRNSTNEKFF	TGTGCCAGCAGCTTAAGGAATAGCACCAATGAGAAGTTCTTC
.	TRBJ2-5	TRBV18	.	CTSREHGGETQYF	TGTACCAGCCGAGAACATGGAGGGGAGACCCAGTACTTC
.	TRBJ1-5	TRBV12-3/TRBV12-4	.	CASSSTYPQRSQLQHF	TGTGCCAGCAGTAGCACCTACCCCCAGCGCAGTCAGCTCCAGCATTTT
once	TRBJ2-7	TRBV11-3	.	CDSSPRDESGEQYF	TGTGACAGCAGCCCCCGGGACGAATCTGGTGAGCAGTACTTC
many	TRBJ2-7	TRBV20-1	.	CSARVRDYEQYF	TGCAGTGCTAGAGTGAGGGACTACGAGCAGTACTTC
.	TRBJ2-7	TRBV20-1	.	CSASSDRYSYEQSF	TGCAGTGCTTCCTCGGACAGATACTCTTACGAGCAGTCCTTC
.	TRBJ1-2	TRBV6-5	.	CASSYSSAGAGSYGYTF	TGTGCCAGCAGTTACTCGAGTGCGGGGGCGGGTAGCTATGGCTACACATTC
.	TRBJ2-7	TRBV11-2	.	CVSSLIPEALKGYEHHF	TGTGTCAGCAGCTTAATCCCCGAGGCCCTCAAAGGCTACGAGCACCACTTC
many	TRBJ1-2	TRBV10-2	.	CASSPGVYGYTF	TGCGCCAGCAGTCCAGGGGTCTATGGCTACACCTTC
.	TRBJ2-2	TRBV11-3	TRBD2	CAISYRGAGGYRAGGLFF	TGTGCCATCAGCTACCGGGGAGCGGGAGGATACAGAGCCGGGGGGCTGTTTTTT
many	TRBJ2-5	TRBV12-3/TRBV12-4	TRBD2	CASSSSGGALETQYF	TGTGCCAGCAGTTCTAGCGGGGGGGCTTTAGAGACCCAGTACTTC
.	TRBJ1-5	TRBV12-3/TRBV12-4	.	CASTPQAGTSNQLKHF	TGTGCCAGCACTCCCCAGGCAGGGACGAGCAATCAGCTCAAACATTTT
.	TRBJ1-5	TRBV7-9	TRBD1	CASSQIRTGDNIDQPQHF	TGTGCCAGCAGCCAGATCCGGACAGGGGACAATATAGATCAGCCCCAGCATTTT
.	TRBJ2-3	TRBV11-2	.	CASGLGTDTQYF	TGTGCCAGCGGCTTGGGCACAGATACGCAGTATTTT
.	TRBJ2-1	TRBV11-3	.	CASSVPEPQFF	TGTGCGAGCAGCGTCCCGGAGCCGCAGTTCTTC
many	TRBJ1-1	TRBV6-1	.	CASSEWGVRNTEAFF	TGTGCCAGCAGTGAATGGGGGGTCAGAAACACTGAAGCTTTCTTT
once	TRBJ1-6	TRBV11-2	.	CASSLEGDNNSPLQF	TGTGCTAGCAGCTTAGAAGGGGACAATAATTCACCCCTCCAATTT
.	TRBJ2-2	TRBV4-3	.	CARSPRLGGGGTGELLF	TGCGCCAGAAGCCCCAGACTGGGTGGGGGCGGCACCGGGGAGCTGTTATTT